Reported below is one T cell receptor (beta chain). Its antigen is as yet unknown. This sample was taken from a study of T cell responses to AZD1222 COVID-19 vaccine. Method: immunoSEQ multiplex PCR; TCRdb's copy keeps in-frame clones and lacks some. The sample has more than 150,000 clones; over 80% are singletons. Findings and caveats of the study: Donors were mostly white British, more females; clonal diversity possibly underestimated.

The CDR3 is 14 amino acids. V lost 2 bases, J lost 3 bases, and 11 bases lay in between. Germline assignment: CDR1 MDHEN and CDR2 SYDVKM. The chain has TRBV28 and TRBJ2-7, with D possibly matching TRBD2 (5 bases). The source material was peripheral blood, sampled on day 0 of AZD1222 vaccination. The receptor was isolated from an adult in good health. CDR3 in DNA: TGTGCCAGCAGTTTAGCTAACGGACTCTACGAGCAGTACTTC. Amino acid sequence: CASSLANGLYEQYF.